This T cell receptor (beta chain) was identified during a study of PD-1 blockade in classical Hodgkin lymphoma. Findings and limits, study-wide: Whoever responded completely had baseline diversity much like that seen in newly diagnosed patients. With respect to the repertoire differences, their causes, possibly disease activity or prior therapy, remain undefined.

Following autologous stem cell transplantation, relapse occurred in every patient, and exposure to brentuximab vedotin varied. Points on this clone: Its antigen is as yet unknown.

Deletions cut 2 bases from V and 5 bases from J, with 19 bases between. Germline assignment: CDR1 LNHDA and CDR2 SQIVND (reference sequence). This CDR3 has 17 residues. Using immunoSEQ multiplex PCR, the repertoire was profiled, and TCRdb retains in-frame clones only, with some absent. The sample lists fewer than 80,000 clones; 71% were seen once. The sequence was obtained from a human donor with classical Hodgkin lymphoma. This sequence joins TRBV19 and TRBJ1-5, with D maybe TRBD1 (5 bases). The sample consisted of peripheral blood mononuclear cells (PBMCs), taken before the second cycle of nivolumab. The CDR3 sequence is CASSIYPPRGAHQPQHF. The CDR3 nucleotides read TGTGCCAGTAGTATATATCCACCTCGGGGCGCCCATCAGCCCCAGCATTTT. The full variable domain, with the rest looked up from reference TRBV19 and TRBJ1-5, is DGGITQSPKYLFRKEGQNVTLSCEQNLNHDAMYWYRQDPGQGLRLIYYSQIVNDFQKGDIAEGYSVSREKKESFPLTVTSAQKNPTAFYLCASSIYPPRGAHQPQHFGDGTRLSIL.